These 26 T cell receptor beta chains were sequenced from one sample in a study of a mutant IDH1 vaccine in newly diagnosed glioma. Documented time point: week 35, safety follow-up. Each dose delivered 300 ug of mutant IDH1 20-mer peptide subcutaneously with imiquimod. Libraries were prepared by immunoSEQ multiplex PCR; TCRdb keeps only in-frame clonotypes and omits some of them. The table lists some 60,000 clones, 86% of them singletons. Antigens for these TCRs are unknown. Sequences were derived from PBMCs, sampled from a glioma patient whose treatment included an IDH1 peptide vaccine. The source is a middle-aged man with glioma.

The V call is TRBV19, the J call TRBJ2-7; 11 nucleotides align to TRBD1. V lost 5 bases, J lost 6 bases, and 6 bases stayed unmatched. The V gene's germline CDR1 is LNHDA and CDR2 SQIVND (reference sequence). This CDR3 has 14 residues. The CDR3 region is CASSSPDRGREQYF. DNA for the CDR3: TGTGCCAGTAGTTCTCCGGACAGGGGGCGCGAGCAGTACTTC.

This chain connects TRBV19 to TRBJ2-7, with 8 bases aligning to TRBD2. This CDR3 comprises 14 residues. Germline-derived CDR1 and CDR2 are LNHDA and SQIVND (reference sequence). V was pared by 4 bases and J by 7 bases, with 9 bases of the junction left unmatched. CDR3 sequence reads: CASSRTGGPQEQYF. DNA of the CDR3: TGTGCCAGTAGTAGGACGGGAGGGCCCCAAGAGCAGTACTTC.

The genes are TRBV5-1 and TRBJ1-5, with TRBD1 matching 7 bases. The CDR3 has 17 residues. CDR1 SGHRS and CDR2 YFSETQ come from the germline V gene. The junction had 8 bases not matched to a gene; V was cut back by 2 bases and J by 0 bases. Here the CDR3 DNA reads TGCGCCAGCAGCTTAGGGGGCGCGGGTTATAGCAATCAGCCCCAGCATTTT. It translates to CASSLGGAGYSNQPQHF.

The genes are TRBV5-6 and TRBJ2-7; D uncertain. V lost 4 bases and J 4 bases, leaving 9 bases between the germline ends. Germline V CDR1 and CDR2: SGHDT, YYEEEE. This CDR3 is built from 12 residues. The CDR3 sequence: CASSPSGYEQYF. Written as DNA, the CDR3 is TGTGCCAGCAGCCCCTCCGGGTACGAGCAGTACTTC. Full variable domain (rest looked up from reference TRBV5-6 and TRBJ2-7): DAGVTQSPTHLIKTRGQQVTLRCSPKSGHDTVSWYQQALGQGPQFIFQYYEEEERQRGNFPDRFSGHQFPNYSSELNVNALLLGDSALYLCASSPSGYEQYFGPGTRLTVT.

The V call is TRBV6-6, the J call TRBJ2-3; D is ambiguous. Germline assignment: CDR1 MNHNY and CDR2 SVGAGI (reference sequence). This CDR3 contains 13 residues. Trimming shortened V by 2 bases and J by 2 bases, and 5 bases separated the two germline ends. As DNA, the CDR3 is TGTGCCAGCAGTTACGTGGCCACAGATACGCAGTATTTT. Protein: CASSYVATDTQYF.

The rearrangement joins TRBV9 to TRBJ2-3; 7 nucleotides agree with TRBD2. This CDR3 has 15 residues. The germline V gene has CDR1 SGDLS and CDR2 YYNGEE. V lost 0 bases, J lost 2 bases, and 3 bases stayed unmatched. The CDR3 reads CASSVEAGITDTQYF. CDR3 DNA: TGTGCCAGCAGCGTAGAAGCGGGAATCACAGATACGCAGTATTTT.

Comment on this clone: The same CDR3 is also encoded by other DNA sequences in this sample. Written as DNA, the CDR3 is TGTGCCAGCAGCTTGCGGGGGAGCACAGATACGCAGTATTTT. Translation: CASSLRGSTDTQYF. The genes are TRBV5-4 and TRBJ2-3; D is possibly TRBD2 (6 bases). V lost 1 base, J lost 0 bases, and 6 bases lay in between. CDR1 and CDR2 (germline): SGHNT, YYREEE (reference sequence). This CDR3 region has 14 residues.

The chain links TRBV2 to TRBJ1-4; D unresolved. Germline V gene sequence: CDR1 SNHLY, CDR2 FYNNEI. Trimming took off 4 bases at V and 3 bases at J, with 15 bases between the two ends. This CDR3 has 16 amino acids. CDR3 amino acids: CASSVEGNRANEKLFF. Here the CDR3 DNA reads TGTGCCAGCAGTGTCGAAGGGAATAGGGCTAATGAAAAACTGTTTTTT.

The chain combines TRBV18 with TRBJ2-2; 9 nucleotides line up with TRBD1. CDR1 is KGHSH, CDR2 LQKENI, per germline. CDR3 length equals 13 residues. Trimming took 5 bases from V and 9 from J; bases not matched to a gene: 4. The CDR3 region has the DNA TGTGCCAGCTCAGAACAGGGGGCCCGGGAGCTGTTTTTT. Translation: CASSEQGARELFF. Looking up the rest from reference TRBV18 and TRBJ2-2 gives the full variable domain: NAGVMQNPRHLVRRRGQEARLRCSPMKGHSHVYWYRQLPEEGLKFMVYLQKENIIDESGMPKERFSAEFPKEGPSILRIQQVVRGDSAAYFCASSEQGARELFFGEGSRLTVL.

The rearrangement joins TRBV28 to TRBJ2-7; perhaps D is TRBD1 or TRBD2 (5 bases each). CDR3 length equals 12 residues. The germline V gene encodes CDR1 MDHEN and CDR2 SYDVKM. The germline V and J ends were trimmed by 8 bases and 3 bases, with 11 bases remaining between them. The CDR3 loop reads CASLGVDYEQYF. The CDR3 DNA follows: TGTGCCAGCCTGGGGGTGGACTACGAGCAGTACTTC. Combining the CDR3 with reference TRBV28 and TRBJ2-7 gives the whole variable domain DVKVTQSSRYLVKRTGEKVFLECVQDMDHENMFWYRQDPGLGLRLIYFSYDVKMKEKGDIPEGYSVSREKKERFSLILESASTNQTSMYLCASLGVDYEQYFGPGTRLTVT.

CDR3 in DNA: TGTGCCAGCAGGGCCGACAGGGGTTATGAGACCCAGTACTTC. Its translation: CASRADRGYETQYF. This chain connects TRBV2 to TRBJ2-5; 8 nucleotides align to TRBD1. J was trimmed by 5 bases and V by 6 bases; bases with no gene match: 8. CDR1 SNHLY and CDR2 FYNNEI come from the germline V gene. The length of the CDR3 is 14 residues.

V and J are TRBV7-6 and TRBJ1-1; 8 nucleotides match TRBD1. With 11 bases clipped from V and 2 bases from J, the junction kept 10 bases outside the gene matches. CDR1 SGHVS and CDR2 FNYEAQ come from the germline V gene. CDR3 length: 14 amino acids. The CDR3 DNA reads TGTGCCTACCAGTTACAGGGGGGAAACACTGAAGCTTTCTTT. Protein product: CAYQLQGGNTEAFF.

As to this clone: One end of the junction is discordant with germline, which a read error may explain. The V gene is TRBV4-1, the J gene TRBJ2-7, with 8 bases matching TRBD2. This CDR3 region has 13 residues. Germline assignment: CDR1 MGHRA and CDR2 YSYEKL. In DNA, the CDR3 is TGCGCCAGCAGCCAAGAGTTAGGCGGGAGGCTTACGTTC. The encoded protein is CASSQELGGRLTF.

This clone was seen a handful of times. V usage is TRBV5-4 and J usage is TRBJ2-7; 8 bases fit TRBD1. Germline values: CDR1 SGHNT, CDR2 YYREEE (reference sequence). The V segment lost 4 bases and the J segment 0 bases; nucleotides outside the gene matches: 6. CDR3 length: 15 amino acids. CDR3 in DNA: TGTGCCAGCAGCAAAACCGGGACAGGCTCCTACGAGCAGTACTTC. Protein: CASSKTGTGSYEQYF.

The rearrangement uses TRBV14 and TRBJ2-1; D not resolved. This CDR3 contains 14 residues. Trimming took 2 bases from V and 10 from J, leaving 15 bases between them. In germline, CDR1 is SGHDN, CDR2 FVKESK. For the CDR3, the DNA is TGTGCCAGCAGCCAAAGAATAGCACCCGGGGAGCAGTTCTTC. Its protein is CASSQRIAPGEQFF.

V usage is TRBV10-3 and J usage is TRBJ2-1; TRBD1 aligns across 10 bases. Germline CDR1 and CDR2: ENHRY and SYGVKD. V gave up 7 bases and J gave up 8 bases; unmatched junction bases: 11. The CDR3 has 15 amino acids. CDR3 DNA sequence: TGTGCCATCAACCGGGGGACAGGGGAATTGGATGAGCAGTTCTTC. It encodes CAINRGTGELDEQFF.

The chain is built from TRBV5-1 and TRBJ2-6, with 9 bases fitting TRBD1. This CDR3 contains 20 residues. CDR1 SGHRS and CDR2 YFSETQ come from the germline V gene. The trim removed 5 bases at V and 4 bases at J, leaving 19 bases unmatched. The CDR3: CASRSLTGGAGVAGANVLTF. The CDR3 DNA reads as TGCGCCAGCAGATCACTTACAGGGGGCGCAGGAGTGGCCGGGGCCAACGTCCTGACTTTC.

V is TRBV5-8 and J is TRBJ1-5; 7 bases map to TRBD1. The V segment lost 5 bases and the J segment 2 bases; nucleotides outside the gene matches: 7. This CDR3 region has 15 residues. Germline V CDR1 and CDR2: SGHTS, YDEGEE. CDR3: CASRRTGTGNQPQHF. CDR3 in DNA: TGTGCCAGCAGACGAACAGGGACAGGCAATCAGCCCCAGCATTTT.

This rearrangement joins TRBV18 to TRBJ2-7, with 7 positions matching TRBD2. This CDR3 is built from 15 residues. J lost 4 bases, V lost 4 bases, and 10 bases had no gene match. Looked up from germline, CDR1 is KGHSH and CDR2 is LQKENI. The CDR3 bases are TGTGCCAGCTCACTAACTAGCGTTGTGTGGTACGAGCAGTACTTC. Translating gives CASSLTSVVWYEQYF.

CDR3 sequence: CASSLGRETAQTF. CDR3 coding DNA: TGTGCCAGCAGCTTAGGTCGAGAGACTGCCCAAACCTTC. The chain joins TRBV7-6 to TRBJ1-2, with D unresolved. Trimming removed 1 base from V and 14 bases from J, with 17 bases in between. Germline-derived CDR1 and CDR2 are SGHVS and FNYEAQ. The CDR3 extends over 13 amino acids.

This chain connects TRBV9 to TRBJ2-7; D is unclear. Trimming took 10 bases from V and 2 from J, leaving 16 bases between them. Germline lookup yields CDR1 SGDLS and CDR2 YYNGEE. CDR3 size: 13 residues. The CDR3 DNA is TGTGCCCCGAAGGGCCCTCCTGCCTACGAGCAGTACTTC. Its protein is CAPKGPPAYEQYF.

This clone appeared a few times. The chain carries TRBV5-1 and TRBJ1-1; tentative D call: TRBD1 (5 bases). CDR3 length: 14 amino acids. V lost 7 bases and J lost 4, with 17 bases in between. Germline loops: CDR1 SGHRS, CDR2 YFSETQ. CDR3 DNA: TGCGCCAGCTCTTTGGGGGGTTTCGGCACTGAAGCTTTCTTT. It specifies CASSLGGFGTEAFF.

This clone occurred a few times. The chain combines TRBV19 with TRBJ2-7; D unresolved. V was clipped by 3 bases and J by 3 bases, with 9 bases between them. Germline assignment: CDR1 LNHDA and CDR2 SQIVND (reference sequence). This CDR3 has 13 amino acids. The chain's CDR3 is CASSMARNYEQYF. CDR3 in DNA: TGTGCCAGTAGTATGGCTAGAAACTACGAGCAGTACTTC.

J is TRBJ2-7 and V is TRBV10-3; D unclear. V gave up 0 bases and J gave up 7 bases, with 13 bases separating them. Per the germline V gene, CDR1 is ENHRY and CDR2 is SYGVKD. This CDR3 is built from 14 residues. DNA of the CDR3: TGTGCCATCAGTGAGTCAAGCCCCAAGACGGAGCAGTACTTC. Translation: CAISESSPKTEQYF.

V and J are TRBV6-6 and TRBJ1-2; 8 bases line up with TRBD1. The CDR3 contains 13 residues. Germline loops: CDR1 MNHNY, CDR2 SVGAGI (reference sequence). Trimming cost V 2 bases and J 7 bases; bases outside gene matches: 3. The CDR3: CASSYRQGAGYTF. The CDR3 DNA is TGTGCCAGCAGTTACAGGCAGGGGGCTGGCTACACCTTC.

The chain is built from TRBV9 and TRBJ1-1; D is unclear. There are 13 residues in the CDR3. V lost 5 bases and J lost 5, with 13 bases in between. The germline gives CDR1 SGDLS, CDR2 YYNGEE. The CDR3 DNA reads as TGTGCCAGCAGACCAACCCAAAGGACTGAAGCTTTCTTT. Translated, it gives CASRPTQRTEAFF.